This T cell receptor (beta chain) was profiled in a study of T cells after yellow fever vaccination. Study-level results: Only a small proportion of the clonotypes turned up in both the CD4 and the CD8 compartments, likely arising from convergent recombination.

5'RACE template switching generated TCR cDNA, adding a universal primer site and UMIs. From the 5' RACE reads, TCRdb called clonotypes with MiXCR, one entry per CDR3 protein. Of 200,000 to 300,000 distinct CDR3 sequences listed, more than 3.5% are singletons. With respect to this clonotype: Its antigen is not known.

The clonotype originates from a man in his late teens or twenties who received the YFV17D yellow fever vaccine. The sequenced sample was PBMCs, obtained 15 days after the yellow fever booster vaccination.

The CDR3 sequence is CASSTPSMNTEAFF. Written as DNA, the CDR3 is TGTGCCAGCAGCACTCCTTCTATGAACACTGAAGCTTTCTTT. The rearrangement links TRBV5-5 to TRBJ1-1; no reliable D call. The CDR3 is made up of 14 amino acids. The V end lost 4 bases, the J end lost 0 bases, and 10 bases lay between the germline ends. Germline loops: CDR1 SGHKS, CDR2 YYEKEE (reference sequence).